This record looks at one TCR beta chain sequence and its context. Its cognate antigen is unknown. Unique molecular identifiers were incorporated during preparation of the TCRbeta library. MiXCR, run by TCRdb on the PCR reads, gives a single entry per CDR3 protein. Counted here are 500,000 to 750,000 distinct CDR3 sequences, 27% occurring once; the ten biggest clones make up around 36%. The data derive from a study of T-cell reconstitution after alpha-beta-depleted transplantation in children. Regarding the study as a whole: T-cell counts and diversity were attributed mostly to newly produced T cells one year after transplant. In patients about two months after transplant, alpha-beta T cells reportedly arose from several hundred expanded graft clones.

The germline V gene has CDR1 KGHDR and CDR2 SFDVKD. The CDR3 has 16 amino acids. V shed 9 bases and J 0 bases; nucleotides not matched to a gene: 6. The chain uses TRBV24-1 and TRBJ2-6; 8 bases agree with TRBD1. Source: PBMCs, taken before TCRalphabeta/CD19-depleted stem cell transplant. The sequence derives from a boy younger than two with Wiskott-Aldrich syndrome, due to receive a stem cell transplant. CDR3 loop: CATSGQESSGANVLTF. For the CDR3, the DNA is TGTGCCACCTCGGGACAGGAGTCCTCTGGGGCCAACGTCCTGACTTTC.